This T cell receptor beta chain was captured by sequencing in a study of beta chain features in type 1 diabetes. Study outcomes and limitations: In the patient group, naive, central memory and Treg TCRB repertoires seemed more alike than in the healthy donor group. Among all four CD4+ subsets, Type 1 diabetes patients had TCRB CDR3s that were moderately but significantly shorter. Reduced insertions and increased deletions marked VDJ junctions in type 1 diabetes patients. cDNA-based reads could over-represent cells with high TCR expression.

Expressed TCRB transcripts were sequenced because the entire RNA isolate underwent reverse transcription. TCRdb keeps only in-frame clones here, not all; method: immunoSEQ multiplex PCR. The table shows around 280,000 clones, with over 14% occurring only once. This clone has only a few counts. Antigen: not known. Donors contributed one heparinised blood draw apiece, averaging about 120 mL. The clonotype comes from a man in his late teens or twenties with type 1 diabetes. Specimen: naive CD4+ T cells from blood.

The CDR3 bases are TGTGCCAGCAGCCCCGGGGGGGGGCAGGTTGGATCACCCCTCCACTTT. Its protein product is CASSPGGGQVGSPLHF. The chain couples TRBV5-4 to TRBJ1-6; a possible D gene is TRBD1 (6 bases). Trimming removed 4 bases from V and 10 bases from J, with 21 bases in between. Germline V gene sequence: CDR1 SGHNT, CDR2 YYREEE (reference sequence). This CDR3 is built from 16 residues.